This TCR beta chain was sequenced in a study of Ad26.COV2.S vaccination and SARS-CoV-2 variants. In the study overall: A COV1001 Ad26.COV2.S trial-arm participant provided the sample. Once, or twice with 56 days between doses, Ad26.COV2.S was given intramuscularly.

Treatment in this sample: some 20 received Ad26.COV2.S at low or high dose, single or two shots; several received placebo; per-sample allocation not given. Day 63 after the first injection of vaccine or placebo was the sampling time. The CDR3 is 15 amino acids. CDR1 SEHNR and CDR2 FQNEAQ come from the germline V gene (reference sequence). V dropped 5 bases and J dropped 6; count of bases not matched to a gene: 10. On this clone itself: Its antigen remains unidentified.

Broader study findings: Vaccinees reportedly had broad spike-specific CD8+ and CD4+ T cell responses.

Assay used: immunoSEQ multiplex PCR; TCRdb lists only in-frame clones, some missing. The sample lists some 250,000 clones; 88% were seen once. This chain joins TRBV7-9 and TRBJ1-2; 9 nucleotides align to TRBD1. The clonotype originates from a person aged 18 to 59 who received the Ad26.COV2.S COVID-19 vaccine or a placebo. Material: peripheral blood, obtained in a trial of Ad26.COV2.S vaccine versus placebo. CDR3 residues: CASSPEQGAFNGYTF. CDR3 sequence (DNA): TGTGCCAGCAGCCCTGAACAGGGGGCGTTCAATGGCTACACCTTC.